The clone carrying this TCR beta chain was counted at least ten times. The CDR3 length is 12 residues. V gave up 0 bases and J gave up 2 bases, with 4 bases separating them. Germline CDR1 GTSNPN, CDR2 SVGIG (reference sequence). The data stem from a study of T cells in Graves' hyperthyroidism and ophthalmopathy. Amplification of TCR beta CDR3 regions used RNA as the template. A set of HTBI primers served as the primers for a first-round RT-PCR of the TCR CDR3. In TCRdb, the multiplex PCR reads were re-called with MiXCR into one record per CDR3 protein. The sample has 530,000 or so distinct CDR3 sequences; about 15% are singletons.

This clonotype originated in a woman in her late teens or twenties with Graves' ophthalmopathy. The sample comprised blood. V is TRBV30 and J is TRBJ2-5, with D hard to call. CDR3 nucleotides: TGTGCCTGGAGTGTAGGGCAAGAGACCCAGTACTTC. Translating gives CAWSVGQETQYF.